Listed here are 7 T cell receptor beta chains from one sample, sequenced in a study of cytomegalovirus exposure and HLA in healthy donors. Primers included in the PCR were 60 Vbeta and 13 Jbeta primers. Profiled with immunoSEQ multiplex PCR; TCRdb holds only in-frame clones, not every one. The sample shows more than 200,000 clones, approximately 79% of them seen only once. Sequenced: PBMCs. The receptors were gathered from a male donor in good health and CMV-seronegative.

V gene TRBV7-3 combines with J gene TRBJ2-7, with 12 bases fitting TRBD2. This CDR3 comprises 15 residues. Germline V gives CDR1 SGHTA, CDR2 FQGTGA. Trimming cost V 5 bases and J 1 base; bases outside gene matches: 3. The CDR3 is CASSPGLAGSYEQYF. CDR3 nucleotides: TGTGCCAGCAGCCCCGGACTAGCGGGGTCCTACGAGCAGTACTTC. The complete variable domain, with remaining parts taken from reference TRBV7-3 and TRBJ2-7, reads GAGVSQTPSNKVTEKGKYVELRCDPISGHTALYWYRQSLGQGPEFLIYFQGTGAADDSGLPNDRFFAVRPEGSVSTLKIQRTERGDSAVYLCASSPGLAGSYEQYFGPGTRLTVT.

The J gene is TRBJ2-1, the V gene TRBV18, with 11 bases aligning to TRBD1. CDR1 is KGHSH and CDR2 is LQKENI in the germline V gene. The CDR3 contains 16 residues. The J segment lost 2 bases and the V segment lost 6 bases, leaving 6 bases of the junction unmatched. DNA of the CDR3: TGTGCCAGCTCCTCGGGACAGGGGGGGCCCTACAATGAGCAGTTCTTC. Its translation: CASSSGQGGPYNEQFF.

This chain connects TRBV5-4 to TRBJ2-2; TRBD1 agrees at 12 bases. The J segment lost 4 bases and the V segment lost 9 bases, leaving 10 bases of the junction unmatched. This CDR3 is built from 16 residues. Germline CDR1 SGHNT, CDR2 YYREEE (reference sequence). CDR3 sequence: CAIPRDRGRGTGELFF. The CDR3 DNA reads as TGTGCCATCCCCCGGGACAGGGGGCGAGGCACCGGGGAGCTGTTTTTT.

CDR3 coding DNA: TGCGCCAGCAGCTCGGACAGTCCTTTCTATGGCTACACCTTC. Protein: CASSSDSPFYGYTF. The chain employs TRBV5-1 and TRBJ1-2, with D tentatively TRBD1 (6 bases). Deletions cut 3 bases from V and 4 bases from J, with 13 bases between. The CDR3 covers 14 residues. Looked up from germline, CDR1 is SGHRS and CDR2 is YFSETQ.

This chain joins TRBV28 and TRBJ2-1, with TRBD2 identical over 7 bases. V shed 8 bases and J 6 bases; nucleotides not matched to a gene: 13. Germline CDR1 reads MDHEN; CDR2 reads SYDVKM. There are 15 residues in the CDR3. The CDR3 sequence: CASSTAGTTFNEQFF. As DNA, the CDR3 is TGTGCCAGCTCAACCGCCGGGACTACCTTCAATGAGCAGTTCTTC.

The genes are TRBV6-1 and TRBJ2-7, with TRBD1 matching 7 bases. This CDR3 has 14 residues. The germline gives CDR1 MNHNS, CDR2 SASEGT. J was trimmed by 3 bases and V by 4 bases; bases with no gene match: 6. CDR3 sequence: CASSGLGQVYEQYF. Written as DNA, the CDR3 is TGTGCCAGCAGTGGCCTAGGACAGGTCTACGAGCAGTACTTC.

The chain carries TRBV2 and TRBJ1-2; the D is unclear. The CDR3 has 14 residues. Trimming took off 1 base at V and 3 bases at J, with 9 bases between the two ends. Germline values: CDR1 SNHLY, CDR2 FYNNEI. For the CDR3, the DNA is TGTGCCAGCAGTGAAGGTGGTGCAGACTATGGCTACACCTTC. Protein sequence: CASSEGGADYGYTF.